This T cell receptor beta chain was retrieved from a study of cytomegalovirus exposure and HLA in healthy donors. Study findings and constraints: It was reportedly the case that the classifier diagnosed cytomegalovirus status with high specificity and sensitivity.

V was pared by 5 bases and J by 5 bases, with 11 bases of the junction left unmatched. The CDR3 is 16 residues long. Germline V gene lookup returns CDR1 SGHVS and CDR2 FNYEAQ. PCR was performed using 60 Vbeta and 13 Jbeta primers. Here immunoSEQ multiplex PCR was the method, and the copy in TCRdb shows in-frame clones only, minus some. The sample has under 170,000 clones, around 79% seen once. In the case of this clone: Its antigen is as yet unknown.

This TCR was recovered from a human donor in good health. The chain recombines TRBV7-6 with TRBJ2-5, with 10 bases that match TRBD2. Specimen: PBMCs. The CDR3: CASSPEGAGGRETQYF. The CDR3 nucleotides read TGTGCCAGCAGCCCCGAGGGAGCGGGAGGGCGCGAGACCCAGTACTTC.